Shown below are 27 T cell receptor beta chains from a single sample sequenced in a study of low-dose radiotherapy and immunotherapy resistance in tumors. Specified time point: before trial treatment. Over about 19 PCR cycles, TCRs were amplified from a constant-region primer and V-primer adapter. TCRdb ran MiXCR on the reads and lists one entry per CDR3 protein. The table lists about 50,000 distinct CDR3 sequences, approximately 10% of them singletons. Specimen: PBMCs, collected before treatment. These receptors came from a female donor with ovarian cancer.

This clonotype showed up many times. This chain connects TRBV3-1 to TRBJ1-3; no firm D call. The germline V and J ends were trimmed by 2 bases and 7 bases, with 9 bases remaining between them. Germline CDR1 and CDR2: LGHDT and YNNKEL (reference sequence). The CDR3 is 13 residues long. The CDR3 spells CASSQFRVNTIYF. CDR3 in DNA: TGTGCCAGCAGCCAATTTCGAGTGAACACCATATATTTT.

This clonotype appeared a single time. Only one base separates this from a far larger clonotype, so it likely reflects a read error. The CDR3 DNA reads TGTGCCAGCAGCTTGGTATGGGGAGAAGCTTTCTTT. It yields the protein CASSLVWGEAFF. The V gene is TRBV5-8, the J gene TRBJ1-1; D not certain. V was trimmed by 0 bases and J by 8 bases, leaving 8 bases between them. This CDR3 has 12 residues. The germline gives CDR1 SGHTS, CDR2 YDEGEE.

This clonotype was recorded many times. The V and J genes are TRBV11-2 and TRBJ1-1, with D perhaps TRBD1 (6 bases). Trimming cost V 5 bases and J 1 base, with 14 bases left between them. The germline gives CDR1 SGHAT, CDR2 FQNNGV. The CDR3 loop spans 15 amino acids. The chain's CDR3 is CASSPRGPTNTEAFF. CDR3 sequence (DNA): TGTGCCAGCAGCCCCCGGGGGCCGACGAACACTGAAGCTTTCTTT.

The sample holds a few counts of this clonotype. For the CDR3, the DNA is TGCAGCGTTGAAGATGGGTCGCTCGCAGATACGCAGTATTTT. Its translation is CSVEDGSLADTQYF. The chain combines TRBV29-1 with TRBJ2-3, with D hard to call. The CDR3 has 14 residues. Per germline, CDR1 SQVTM and CDR2 ANQGSEA. V was trimmed by 0 bases and J by 4 bases, leaving 11 bases between them.

This clonotype was counted many times. The rearrangement joins TRBV12-3 or TRBV12-4 to TRBJ1-1; D may be TRBD1 (5 bases). The CDR3 runs 13 residues. V gave up 1 base and J gave up 7 bases, with 10 bases separating them. CDR3 in amino acids: CASSLVSGDEAFF. In DNA form, the CDR3 reads TGTGCCAGCAGTTTAGTCTCGGGGGATGAAGCTTTCTTT.

This clonotype was observed a few times. The chain recombines TRBV12-3 or TRBV12-4 with TRBJ1-3, with TRBD1 matching 7 bases. V shed 10 bases, J shed 0 bases, and the junction held 12 bases outside the gene matches. CDR3 length equals 16 residues. CDR3 in amino acids: CATRIRGSSSGNTIYF. For the CDR3, the DNA is TGTGCCACCCGAATCAGGGGGTCTAGCTCTGGAAACACCATATATTTT.

This clonotype was counted at least ten times. The V and J genes are TRBV7-8 and TRBJ2-7; D possibly corresponds to TRBD2 (5 bases). Looked up from germline, CDR1 is SGHVS and CDR2 is FQNEAQ. V gave up 4 bases and J gave up 5 bases, with 18 bases separating them. CDR3 size: 15 residues. The CDR3 loop is CASSSWTSNGNEQYF. The CDR3 bases are TGTGCCAGCAGCTCCTGGACTTCCAATGGGAACGAGCAGTACTTC.

The rearrangement joins TRBV20-1 to TRBJ2-5, with 14 nucleotides matching TRBD2. Losses at the gene ends were 1 base for V and 0 bases for J; bases not matched to a gene: 4. Germline V gene data show CDR1 as DFQATT and CDR2 as SNEGSKA (reference sequence). This CDR3 has 17 residues. CDR3 sequence (DNA): TGCAGTGCTAGAGGAAGGACTAGCGGGGGGTACCAAGAGACCCAGTACTTC. Protein sequence: CSARGRTSGGYQETQYF.

This clonotype was picked up many times. V and J are TRBV7-3 and TRBJ2-7; tentatively, D is TRBD1 (8 bases). CDR3 length equals 14 residues. Per the germline V gene, CDR1 is SGHTA and CDR2 is FQGTGA. V gave up 5 bases and J gave up 9 bases, with 20 bases separating them. CDR3 in amino acids: CASSIYGQGGPQYF. The CDR3 coding sequence is TGTGCCAGCAGCATCTACGGACAGGGAGGGCCGCAGTACTTC.

This clonotype was observed many times. This chain uses TRBV6-6 with TRBJ1-6; D possibly corresponds to TRBD1 (6 bases). Trimming pared 2 bases from V and 7 bases from J, leaving 12 bases between. Per the germline V gene, CDR1 is MNHNY and CDR2 is SVGAGI (reference sequence). The CDR3 has 15 residues. Written as DNA, the CDR3 is TGTGCCAGCAGTTACCTGGGGGGCGGGAATTCACCCCTCCACTTT. Translation: CASSYLGGGNSPLHF.

This rearrangement joins TRBV6-4 to TRBJ2-1; D perhaps matches TRBD1 (6 bases). Germline CDR1 and CDR2: MRHNA and SNTAGT. The ends were cut back, 5 bases at V and 5 bases at J, with 10 bases in the middle. The CDR3 length is 13 residues. CDR3 DNA: TGTGCCAGCAGTCCCCAGGGGAACAATGAGCAGTTCTTC. The encoded protein is CASSPQGNNEQFF.

This clonotype appeared many times. This sequence joins TRBV20-1 and TRBJ2-7; D is possibly TRBD1 (5 bases). V shed 0 bases and J shed 2 bases, with 11 bases lying between them. The CDR3 is made up of 14 amino acids. Germline values: CDR1 DFQATT, CDR2 SNEGSKA (reference sequence). CDR3 DNA sequence: TGCAGTGCTAGAGACCAGGGCCCTCCCTACGAGCAGTACTTC. Translation: CSARDQGPPYEQYF.

This clonotype was observed at least ten times. The CDR3, as DNA: TGTGCCAGTAGCCCTCGGGACAGGGGAAGTGGGGCCAACGTCCTGACTTTC. Encoded protein: CASSPRDRGSGANVLTF. V usage is TRBV19 and J usage is TRBJ2-6; 10 positions agree with TRBD1. The CDR3 contains 17 residues. Germline V lookup: CDR1 LNHDA, CDR2 SQIVND (reference sequence). Trimming removed 6 bases from V and 3 bases from J; junction bases left unmatched: 8.

This clonotype has a count of ten or more. The rearrangement uses TRBV15 and TRBJ2-5; D is uncertain. V gave up 4 bases and J gave up 1 base, with 13 bases separating them. Per germline, CDR1 LNHNV and CDR2 YYDKDF (reference sequence). This CDR3 spans 15 amino acids. The CDR3 nucleotides are TGTGCCACCAGCAAACTCTCCGGCCCCCAAGAGACCCAGTACTTC. Protein: CATSKLSGPQETQYF. The variable domain in full, with the rest retrieved from reference TRBV15 and TRBJ2-5, is DAMVIQNPRYQVTQFGKPVTLSCSQTLNHNVMYWYQQKSSQAPKLLFHYYDKDFNNEADTPDNFQSRRPNTSFCFLDIRSPGLGDTAMYLCATSKLSGPQETQYFGPGTRLLVL.

The chain couples TRBV19 to TRBJ2-1; 10 bases are shared with TRBD2. The V segment lost 6 bases and the J segment 5 bases; nucleotides outside the gene matches: 4. Looked up from germline, CDR1 is LNHDA and CDR2 is SQIVND (reference sequence). This CDR3 contains 14 residues. In DNA form, the CDR3 reads TGTGCCAGTAGAGGACTAGCGGCCGACAATGAGCAGTTCTTC. Amino acids: CASRGLAADNEQFF.

This clonotype was found a few times. A far larger clone is one nucleotide away, so this likely arose from a read error. The chain uses TRBV28 and TRBJ2-4, with D uncertain. The CDR3 spans 13 residues. Trimming removed 7 bases from V and 13 bases from J, with 20 bases in between. In germline, CDR1 is MDHEN, CDR2 SYDVKM. Here the CDR3 DNA reads TGTGCCAGCAAGGTCACCACCTACAATGAGCAGTACTTC. Amino acid sequence: CASKVTTYNEQYF.

This clonotype was observed a handful of times. A far larger clone lies a single base away; this is likely a read error. The V call is TRBV15, the J call TRBJ2-4; TRBD2 agrees at 8 bases. This CDR3 has 16 residues. Germline assignment: CDR1 LNHNV and CDR2 YYDKDF (reference sequence). The CDR3 DNA sequence: TGCGCCAGCAGCTTGGTCCGGGGGGGAGCCAAAAACATTCAGTACTTC. It codes for CASSLVRGGAKNIQYF. Drawing the rest from reference TRBV15 and TRBJ2-4, the complete variable domain is DAMVIQNPRYQVTQFGKPVTLSCSQTLNHNVMYWYQQKSSQAPKLLFHYYDKDFNNEADTPDNFQSRRPNTSFCFLDIRSPGLGDTAMYLCASSLVRGGAKNIQYFGAGTRLSVL.

There are many counts of this clonotype. This chain connects TRBV5-1 to TRBJ2-1; 8 nucleotides line up with TRBD1. Germline CDR1 SGHRS, CDR2 YFSETQ. Trimming cost V 4 bases and J 2 bases; bases outside gene matches: 5. This CDR3 is 15 amino acids long. The CDR3 DNA sequence: TGCGCCAGCAGCACCTGGACAGGGCCCTACAATGAGCAGTTCTTC. Its translation is CASSTWTGPYNEQFF.

The chain is built from TRBV13 and TRBJ2-2; 8 bases match TRBD1. The CDR3 has 16 amino acids. CDR1 is PRHDT and CDR2 is FYEKMQ in the germline V gene (reference sequence). Unmatched junction bases numbered 12, after V lost 5 bases and J lost 7 bases. The CDR3 DNA reads as TGTGCCAGCAGCGTGGGTAGACAGGGGCGAGTCGGGGAGCTGTTTTTT. This sequence encodes CASSVGRQGRVGELFF. Full variable domain (rest looked up from reference TRBV13 and TRBJ2-2): AAGVIQSPRHLIKEKRETATLKCYPIPRHDTVYWYQQGPGQDPQFLISFYEKMQSDKGSIPDRFSAQQFSDYHSELNMSSLELGDSALYFCASSVGRQGRVGELFFGEGSRLTVL.

This clonotype was seen ten or more times. This rearrangement joins TRBV20-1 to TRBJ2-2; TRBD2 aligns across 10 bases. The germline CDR1 and CDR2 sequences are DFQATT and SNEGSKA (reference sequence). The V gene end was trimmed by 6 bases and the J gene end by 5 bases; junction bases not matched to a gene: 6. The CDR3 totals 14 residues. DNA for the CDR3: TGCAGTGCCCCGGGGACTAGCGAGACCGGGGAGCTGTTTTTT. It is translated as CSAPGTSETGELFF.

With regard to this clonotype: The likely explanation is a read error, given a far larger clone one base away. The chain is built from TRBV3-1 and TRBJ2-1; either TRBD1 or TRBD2 may fit D (7 bases each). The CDR3 runs 15 residues. V was shortened by 7 bases and J by 10 bases, with 23 bases between the two germline ends. In germline, CDR1 is LGHDT, CDR2 YNNKEL (reference sequence). CDR3 DNA: TGTGCCAGCACCCCAGGGGGGAGCGGGACGTACGAGCAGTTCTTC. Protein product: CASTPGGSGTYEQFF.

In this sample, this clonotype turned up a few times. V is TRBV20-1 and J is TRBJ1-1; D remains ambiguous. The CDR3 contains 14 residues. V lost 0 bases, J lost 3 bases, and 11 bases lay in between. CDR1 is DFQATT and CDR2 is SNEGSKA in the germline V gene (reference sequence). The CDR3 bases are TGCAGTGCTAGAGATCTGGGAGAAGACACTGAAGCTTTCTTT. Translating gives CSARDLGEDTEAFF.

This clonotype was found many times. The rearrangement joins TRBV24-1 to TRBJ2-1, with 11 nucleotides matching TRBD2. CDR3 size: 15 residues. Germline lookup yields CDR1 KGHDR and CDR2 SFDVKD. V was clipped by 3 bases and J by 10 bases; unmatched bases: 7. CDR3 sequence (DNA): TGTGCCACCAGTGATACCCTCACTAGCGGGAGAGAGCAGTTCTTC. Protein: CATSDTLTSGREQFF.

As regards this clonotype: A far more abundant clone sits one base away, making this likely a read error. This chain joins TRBV7-6 and TRBJ2-7; 7 bases line up with TRBD2. This CDR3 spans 13 amino acids. CDR1 is SGHVS, CDR2 FNYEAQ, per germline. Unmatched junction bases numbered 2, after V lost 0 bases and J lost 6 bases. The CDR3 sequence: CASSLAGGGEQYF. The CDR3 DNA is TGTGCCAGCAGCTTAGCGGGGGGGGGCGAGCAGTACTTC. The whole variable domain, remainder taken from reference TRBV7-6 and TRBJ2-7, is GAGVSQSPRYKVTKRGQDVALRCDPISGHVSLYWYRQALGQGPEFLTYFNYEAQQDKSGLPNDRFSAERPEGSISTLTIQRTEQRDSAMYRCASSLAGGGEQYFGPGTRLTVT.

This clonotype was seen ten or more times. This rearrangement joins TRBV4-1 to TRBJ2-7; D is uncertain. Germline V lookup: CDR1 MGHRA, CDR2 YSYEKL. The V end lost 0 bases, the J end lost 3 bases, and 12 bases lay between the germline ends. There are 15 residues in the CDR3. CDR3 loop: CASSQDLVGLYEQYF. The CDR3 bases are TGCGCCAGCAGCCAAGACTTAGTAGGGCTCTACGAGCAGTACTTC.

This clonotype was recorded at least ten times. The gene calls are TRBV11-2 and TRBJ1-1; unclear D gene. Trimming took off 5 bases at V and 2 bases at J, with 15 bases between the two ends. This CDR3 is 15 amino acids long. CDR1 SGHAT and CDR2 FQNNGV come from the germline V gene. The CDR3 sequence: CASSRPIPSNTEAFF. CDR3 nucleotide sequence: TGTGCCAGCAGCCGACCAATCCCTAGTAACACTGAAGCTTTCTTT.

Many counts were recorded for this clonotype. The CDR3 spells CATSGLSVADTQYF. The CDR3 coding sequence is TGTGCCACCAGTGGCCTGTCTGTAGCGGATACGCAGTATTTT. The V gene is TRBV24-1, the J gene TRBJ2-3, with D perhaps matching TRBD2 (5 bases). Trimming stripped 5 bases from V and 6 bases from J, with 14 bases between. Germline V gene sequence: CDR1 KGHDR, CDR2 SFDVKD. The CDR3 consists of 14 residues.